Shown below are 14 T cell receptor beta chains from a single sample sequenced in a study of T cell responses to AZD1222 COVID-19 vaccine. Data came from immunoSEQ multiplex PCR; TCRdb stores just in-frame clones and leaves some out. The sample records roughly 120,000 clones, 88% being singletons. The sample here was peripheral blood, taken on day 0 of AZD1222 vaccination. The receptors were sampled from an adult in good health.

V is TRBV5-1 and J is TRBJ2-2, with 8 bases matching TRBD2. The germline gives CDR1 SGHRS, CDR2 YFSETQ. V dropped 0 bases and J dropped 5; count of bases not matched to a gene: 9. This CDR3 is 17 amino acids long. In nucleotides, the CDR3 is TGCGCCAGCAGCTTGGAAGGTGGCGGGGGGTCTACCGGGGAGCTGTTTTTT. Its translation is CASSLEGGGGSTGELFF. The full variable domain, its missing parts supplied by reference TRBV5-1 and TRBJ2-2, is KAGVTQTPRYLIKTRGQQVTLSCSPISGHRSVSWYQQTPGQGLQFLFEYFSETQRNKGNFPGRFSGRQFSNSRSEMNVSTLELGDSALYLCASSLEGGGGSTGELFFGEGSRLTVL.

The J gene is TRBJ2-3, the V gene TRBV18; D not resolved. This CDR3 region has 12 residues. Germline V CDR1 and CDR2: KGHSH, LQKENI. V dropped 2 bases and J dropped 14 bases, with 14 bases sitting between them. CDR3 amino acids: CASSPRLDAWYF. The CDR3 DNA reads TGTGCCAGCTCACCAAGACTGGATGCATGGTATTTT. Filled out from reference TRBV18 and TRBJ2-3, the complete variable domain reads NAGVMQNPRHLVRRRGQEARLRCSPMKGHSHVYWYRQLPEEGLKFMVYLQKENIIDESGMPKERFSAEFPKEGPSILRIQQVVRGDSAAYFCASSPRLDAWYFGPGTRLTVL.

The chain has TRBV18 and TRBJ1-5; 8 bases align to TRBD1. The CDR3 contains 18 residues. Germline trimming cut 6 bases from V and 0 bases from J; bases unmatched to any gene: 13. CDR1 is KGHSH, CDR2 LQKENI, per germline. CDR3 nucleotides: TGTGCCAGCTCTCTCAGCCCGGGACAGGTGAATAGCAATCAGCCCCAGCATTTT. Protein: CASSLSPGQVNSNQPQHF. The full variable domain, completed using reference TRBV18 and TRBJ1-5, is NAGVMQNPRHLVRRRGQEARLRCSPMKGHSHVYWYRQLPEEGLKFMVYLQKENIIDESGMPKERFSAEFPKEGPSILRIQQVVRGDSAAYFCASSLSPGQVNSNQPQHFGDGTRLSIL.

The V call is TRBV20-1, the J call TRBJ2-3; no firm D call. The CDR3 covers 10 residues. With 3 bases removed from V and 8 bases from J, the gap between germline ends came to 6 bases. The germline V gene encodes CDR1 DFQATT and CDR2 SNEGSKA (reference sequence). The CDR3 coding sequence is TGCAGTGCTAGGGATGGTACGCAGTATTTT. It yields the protein CSARDGTQYF.

The chain has TRBV7-2 and TRBJ1-1; D perhaps matches TRBD1 (5 bases). The length of the CDR3 is 13 residues. Trimming left V 1 base short and J 7 bases short, with 10 bases between. The germline V gene encodes CDR1 SGHTA and CDR2 FQGNSA. The CDR3 nucleotides read TGTGCCAGCAGCTTAGGACAGCGTGATGAAGCTTTCTTT. Encoded protein: CASSLGQRDEAFF.

The rearrangement joins TRBV27 to TRBJ1-2, with D uncertain. The V end lost 2 bases, the J end lost 7 bases, and 17 bases lay between the germline ends. The germline V gene has CDR1 MNHEY and CDR2 SMNVEV (reference sequence). The CDR3 totals 15 residues. CDR3 region: CASSLRFSAVFGYTF. CDR3 DNA: TGTGCCAGCAGTTTAAGGTTCTCAGCGGTCTTTGGCTACACCTTC.

The rearrangement links TRBV7-2 to TRBJ1-1; D remains unclear. Trimming stripped 5 bases from V and 5 bases from J, with 18 bases between. CDR1 and CDR2 from the germline V gene are SGHTA and FQGNSA. The CDR3 consists of 15 residues. In nucleotides, the CDR3 is TGTGCCAGCAGCACCCGCCACCCCTTGGGAACTGAAGCTTTCTTT. It encodes CASSTRHPLGTEAFF.

The CDR3 here is CAISAEVGGDYGYTF. The CDR3, as DNA: TGTGCCATCAGTGCGGAGGTTGGGGGGGACTATGGCTACACCTTC. The V and J genes are TRBV10-3 and TRBJ1-2, with a possible D match to TRBD1 (5 bases). Germline V gene sequence: CDR1 ENHRY, CDR2 SYGVKD. The CDR3 totals 15 residues. The V end lost 4 bases, the J end lost 3 bases, and 15 bases lay between the germline ends.

V is TRBV6-2 or TRBV6-3 and J is TRBJ1-4, with D unresolved. This CDR3 has 16 amino acids. V was shortened by 5 bases and J by 1 base, with 14 bases between the two germline ends. Germline V lookup: CDR1 MNHEY, CDR2 SVGEGT. This CDR3 is CASSPLRHRTNEKLFF. In DNA, the CDR3 is TGTGCCAGCAGTCCCCTCCGACACCGAACTAATGAAAAACTGTTTTTT.

The chain couples TRBV7-2 to TRBJ1-4, with D tentatively TRBD1 (5 bases). V was shortened by 1 base and J by 8 bases, with 11 bases between the two germline ends. The CDR3 consists of 14 residues. In germline, CDR1 is SGHTA, CDR2 FQGNSA. The CDR3 DNA reads as TGTGCCAGCAGCTTAGGGGGCAGTAAGGAAAAACTGTTTTTT. As protein: CASSLGGSKEKLFF.

V usage is TRBV6-6 and J usage is TRBJ2-7, with D perhaps assigned TRBD1 or TRBD2 (5 bases each). Trimming stripped 6 bases from V and 0 bases from J, with 12 bases between. The CDR3 sequence is 14 residues long. Looked up from germline, CDR1 is MNHNY and CDR2 is SVGAGI (reference sequence). The CDR3 nucleotides are TGTGCCAGCAGCCGGGACGGTAGCTCCTACGAGCAGTACTTC. Translated, it gives CASSRDGSSYEQYF.

This clone was seen only a few times. J is TRBJ2-2 and V is TRBV6-4; TRBD2 agrees at 9 bases. The CDR3 contains 15 residues. Per germline, CDR1 MRHNA and CDR2 SNTAGT. V gave up 8 bases and J gave up 6 bases; unmatched junction bases: 10. The CDR3 coding sequence is TGTGCCAGCGGGGAGACTAGCGGAGGTCCCGGGGAGCTGTTTTTT. It encodes CASGETSGGPGELFF.

The chain links TRBV7-3 to TRBJ1-2; tentative D call: TRBD1 (6 bases). The germline CDR1 and CDR2 sequences are SGHTA and FQGTGA. Trimming left V 5 bases short and J 6 bases short, with 13 bases between. This CDR3 spans 13 amino acids. CDR3 in amino acids: CASSGSQGDGYTF. DNA of the CDR3: TGTGCCAGCAGCGGATCACAGGGAGATGGCTACACCTTC.

The chain is built from TRBV27 and TRBJ1-1; D unclear. The germline V gene has CDR1 MNHEY and CDR2 SMNVEV (reference sequence). The CDR3 runs 15 residues. The V end was cut by 2 bases, the J end by 4 bases, with 14 bases between. CDR3 sequence reads: CASSLLGVGPTEAFF. CDR3 DNA sequence: TGTGCCAGCAGTTTACTTGGAGTCGGCCCCACTGAAGCTTTCTTT.